Detailed here is one T cell receptor beta chain. Trimming removed 7 bases at V and 4 bases at J, with 10 bases between. CDR3 size: 13 residues. Germline V gene data show CDR1 as SNHLY and CDR2 as FYNNEI. This entry comes from a study of blood T cell repertoires in COVID-19. This table comes from immunoSEQ multiplex PCR, and its TCRdb copy is limited to in-frame clones, with some not included. The data contain more than 200,000 clones, approximately 90% of them singletons. The sequenced sample consisted of PBMCs or T cells enriched from blood (not recorded which). The chain links TRBV2 to TRBJ1-4; no firm D call. The sequence derives from a man aged 25-40 years who had recovered from COVID-19. The DNA of the CDR3 is TGTGCCAGCAACCGGGATCGTAATGAAAAACTGTTTTTT. Translation: CASNRDRNEKLFF.